This T cell receptor beta chain was identified during a study of tumor and adjacent non-tumor tissue in lung cancer. Study overall: Patients comprised 12 adenocarcinoma, 2 squamous cell carcinoma and 1 small cell lung cancer. Aged about 31 to 76 years, patients included roughly ten men and 5 women with stage I to III disease. Study-level findings and limits: Tumor tissue had significantly higher TCR diversity than normal lung.

The library came from three nested PCR rounds adapted from ARM-PCR protocols. TCRdb independently ran MiXCR on the multiplex PCR reads; one entry per CDR3 protein. The sample holds under 150,000 distinct CDR3 sequences, about 71% seen once. With respect to this clonotype: Its antigen remains unknown.

RNA was extracted from bulk tissue without any cell sorting. This TCR came from a man aged 60-69 years with small cell lung cancer. Material: lung tumor tissue.

The CDR3 sequence: CSVLYRNYDYTF. CDR3 nucleotides: TGCAGCGTTTTATACCGTAACTATGACTATACCTTC. V usage is TRBV29-1 and J usage is TRBJ1-2, with no clear D. V was shortened by 5 bases and J by 14 bases, with 21 bases between the two germline ends. This CDR3 is built from 12 residues. CDR1 and CDR2 (germline): SQVTM, ANQGSEA.